This TCR beta chain was found in a study of radiation and T cells in renal cell carcinoma. Of note for this clone: What it binds is unknown.

This sample's time point: blood 2 weeks post-SBRT. Treatment reported: 15 Gy SBRT to primary tumor, nephrectomy 4 weeks later. Generated by immunoSEQ multiplex PCR, the TCRdb table keeps only in-frame clones and is missing some. The sample yields some 150,000 clones, approximately 88% seen once. The V end lost 1 base, the J end lost 10 bases, and 9 bases lay between the germline ends. Germline-derived CDR1 and CDR2 are SGHNT and YYREEE (reference sequence). The CDR3 has 13 residues. Study observations and caveats: Without pretreatment biopsies, baseline tumor clonotype presence was undetermined.

The rearrangement joins TRBV5-4 to TRBJ1-6; D gene uncertain. The receptor comes from a woman aged 50 to 60 with renal cell carcinoma. The starting material was blood, obtained from a patient whose treatment included radiotherapy and nephrectomy. CDR3 DNA: TGTGCCAGCAGCTTGTGGGCCGGATCACCCCTCCACTTT. Its translation: CASSLWAGSPLHF.